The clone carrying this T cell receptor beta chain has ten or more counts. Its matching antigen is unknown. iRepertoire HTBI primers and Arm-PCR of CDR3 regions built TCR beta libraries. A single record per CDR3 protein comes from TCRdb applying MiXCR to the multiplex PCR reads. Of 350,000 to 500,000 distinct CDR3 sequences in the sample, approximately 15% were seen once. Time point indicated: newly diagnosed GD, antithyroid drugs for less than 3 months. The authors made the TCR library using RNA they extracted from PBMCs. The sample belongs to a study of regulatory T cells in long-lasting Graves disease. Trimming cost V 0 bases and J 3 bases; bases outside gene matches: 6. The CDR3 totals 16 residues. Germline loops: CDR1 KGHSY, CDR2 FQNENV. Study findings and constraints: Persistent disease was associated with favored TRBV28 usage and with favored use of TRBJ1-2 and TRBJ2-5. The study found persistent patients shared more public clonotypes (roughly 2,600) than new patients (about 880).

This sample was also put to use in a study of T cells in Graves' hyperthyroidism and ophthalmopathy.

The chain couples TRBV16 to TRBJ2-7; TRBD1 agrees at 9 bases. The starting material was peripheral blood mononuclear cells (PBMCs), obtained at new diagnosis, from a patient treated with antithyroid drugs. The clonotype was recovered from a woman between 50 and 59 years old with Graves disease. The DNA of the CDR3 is TGTGCCAGCAGCCAATCGGGGGACAGGGCTTTCTACGAGCAGTACTTC. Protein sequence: CASSQSGDRAFYEQYF.